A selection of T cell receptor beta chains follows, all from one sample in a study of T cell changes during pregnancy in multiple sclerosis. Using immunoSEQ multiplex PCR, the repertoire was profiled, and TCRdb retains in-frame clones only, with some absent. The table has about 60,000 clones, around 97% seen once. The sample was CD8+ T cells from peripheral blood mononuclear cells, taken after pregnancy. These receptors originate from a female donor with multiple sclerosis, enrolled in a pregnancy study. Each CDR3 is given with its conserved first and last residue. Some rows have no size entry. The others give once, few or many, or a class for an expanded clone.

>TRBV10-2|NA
CASKSGAENYGYTF
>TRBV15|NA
CATSRELEAYEQYF
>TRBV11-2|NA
CASSSVLTGGEKLFF
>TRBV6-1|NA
CASPATYRGSEAFF
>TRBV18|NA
CASSPEDRGETQYF
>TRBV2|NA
CASKGTALSVYGYTF
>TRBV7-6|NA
CASSPPGESYEQYF
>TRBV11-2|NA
CASSFVPAGRHNEQFF
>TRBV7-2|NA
CASSLVAASYEQYF
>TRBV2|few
CASSESNSNTEAFF
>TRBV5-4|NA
CASSFGGINEQFF
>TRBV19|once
CASSIDLVADNQPQHF
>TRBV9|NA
CASSVGGSYQETQYF
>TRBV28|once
CASSQSGQPNYGYTF
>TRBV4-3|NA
CASSQGSGSSYEQYF
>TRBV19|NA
CASSTGTGGTEAFF
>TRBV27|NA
CASSFVAGGNQPQHF
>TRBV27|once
CASRTGADGQFF
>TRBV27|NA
CASSPGQTSGYTF
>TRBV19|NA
CASSGQGAISGANVLTF
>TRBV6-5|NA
CASSPLTGELFF
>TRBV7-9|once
CASSLPPTVANTEAFF
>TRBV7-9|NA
CASSWDRDGWETQYF
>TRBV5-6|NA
CASSLTGGSIQYEQYF
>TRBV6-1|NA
CASSEAPSPSYEQYF
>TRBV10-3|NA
CAISTSGTSTDTQYF
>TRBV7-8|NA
CASSNRQGVETQYF
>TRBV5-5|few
CASSFGQHSYEQYF
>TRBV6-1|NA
CASSESSGPAYEQYF
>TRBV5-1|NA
CASSLGQGAFYEQYF
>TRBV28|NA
CASSVSFRDYGETQYF
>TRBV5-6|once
CASSLKTSAQETQYF
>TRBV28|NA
CASSSRTEPYEQYF
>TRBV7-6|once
CASSLALVPSGELFF
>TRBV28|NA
CASSLDRDDQPQHF
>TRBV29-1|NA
CSVDSAILDEQFF
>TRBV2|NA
CASSVSRDRTYGYTF
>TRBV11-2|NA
CASSLVVVNTGELFF
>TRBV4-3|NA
CASSQEAGTVDTQYF
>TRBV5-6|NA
CASSGGLAGDLPYEQYF
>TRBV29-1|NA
CSVEWGGQGWNEQFF
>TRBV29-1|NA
CSVEGGSSGSSYNEQFF
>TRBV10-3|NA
CAIRASGEEGKAYEQYF
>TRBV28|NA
CASRRQGAFNEQFF